This is a list of T cell receptor beta chains from one sample in a study of blood T cell repertoires in COVID-19. Using immunoSEQ multiplex PCR, the repertoire was profiled, and TCRdb retains in-frame clones only, with some absent. This table holds about 70,000 clones, about 80% found once. Sequencing was carried out using peripheral blood. The receptors shown here come from a human donor in a cohort sampled during active COVID-19. Both conserved end residues are part of each CDR3. A D gene is named only where the DNA matches it firmly. The listing skips clone size in some rows; elsewhere it reads once, few, many or a size class.

CDR3 length	D gene	V gene	J gene	clone size	CDR3 DNA	CDR3 protein
16	NA	TRBV5-6	TRBJ2-7	NA	TGTGCCAGCAGCTTGGGAGACTACGGAAACTCCTACGAGCAGTACTTC	CASSLGDYGNSYEQYF
15	NA	TRBV6-5	TRBJ2-7	NA	TGTGCCAGCACCCGGAACCAGGGGGGCGCGGGCGAGCAGTACTTC	CASTRNQGGAGEQYF
19	TRBD2	TRBV3-1/TRBV3-2	TRBJ2-5	few	TGTGCCAGCAGCCAAGAGCTTTGGGGACTAGCGGGAGAGGTTGAGACCCAGTACTTC	CASSQELWGLAGEVETQYF
13	NA	TRBV6-5	TRBJ1-1	NA	TGTGCCAGCAGTTTGGCAGGGGACACTGAAGCTTTCTTT	CASSLAGDTEAFF
16	TRBD2	TRBV27	TRBJ2-1	NA	TGTGCCAGCACCCCGGGTAGCGGGAGTCTACACAATGAGCAGTTCTTC	CASTPGSGSLHNEQFF
16	TRBD1	TRBV5-5	TRBJ1-2	NA	TGTGCCAGCAGCGTCTCCGGGACAGCTACTAACTATGGCTACACCTTC	CASSVSGTATNYGYTF
15	NA	TRBV7-2	TRBJ2-5	NA	TGTGCCAGCAGCCCCCCTGCGGGGGCCCAAAAGACCCAGTACTTC	CASSPPAGAQKTQYF
16	TRBD1	TRBV28	TRBJ1-5	NA	TGTGCCAGCAGTTTCTACGGACAGGGGGACAATCAGCCCCAGCATTTT	CASSFYGQGDNQPQHF
13	NA	TRBV19	TRBJ1-1	few	TGTGCCAGTAGTATAGCCCGGAACACTGAAGCTTTCTTT	CASSIARNTEAFF
12	NA	TRBV5-1	TRBJ2-5	NA	TGCGCCAGCAGCTTGGAGGGGGAGACCCAGTACTTC	CASSLEGETQYF
16	NA	TRBV19	TRBJ1-3	NA	TGTGCCAGTAGTATCGGGGAAACGCTCGCCGGAAACACCATATATTTT	CASSIGETLAGNTIYF
15	TRBD1	TRBV19	TRBJ1-4	once	TGTGCCAGTAGCGGGGGACAGACAGTCAATGAAAAACTGTTTTTT	CASSGGQTVNEKLFF
14	NA	TRBV27	TRBJ1-3	few	TGTGCCAGCAGTTTATCCCCCCCGGGAAACACCATATATTTT	CASSLSPPGNTIYF
15	NA	TRBV3-1/TRBV3-2	TRBJ2-7	once	TGTGCCAGCAGCCAAGATCCTTATTCCTCCTACGAGCAGTACTTC	CASSQDPYSSYEQYF
15	TRBD2	TRBV2	TRBJ2-1	NA	TGTGCCAGCAGCTCCAGCGGGAGGGACGACAATGAGCAGTTCTTC	CASSSSGRDDNEQFF
14	NA	TRBV19	TRBJ2-5	NA	TGTGCCAGTAGTCCGTCAACTAGCCAAGAGACCCAGTACTTC	CASSPSTSQETQYF
16	TRBD1	TRBV6-6	TRBJ1-3	NA	TGTGCCAGCAGTTTACAGGGGGCTTACTCTGGAAACACCATATATTTT	CASSLQGAYSGNTIYF
15	NA	TRBV30	TRBJ1-1	once	TGTGCCTGGAGTGTACGGAAGACTTCGGGCACTGAAGCTTTCTTT	CAWSVRKTSGTEAFF
15	TRBD1	TRBV6-2/TRBV6-3	TRBJ1-1	NA	TGTGCCAGCAGCGTCCCGACAGGGAGGAACACTGAAGCTTTCTTT	CASSVPTGRNTEAFF
16	NA	TRBV11-2	TRBJ2-7	NA	TGTGCCAGCAGCTTAGAGTCGTCAGGGGCCAGGTACGAGCAGTACTTC	CASSLESSGARYEQYF
15	NA	TRBV10-3	TRBJ2-7	once	TGTGCCATCAGTGACTCCCTCACAGGGATCGACGAGCAGTACTTC	CAISDSLTGIDEQYF
15	TRBD1	TRBV3-1/TRBV3-2	TRBJ2-2	NA	TGTGCCAGCAGATCCGGGACAGCGAACACCGGGGAGCTGTTTTTT	CASRSGTANTGELFF
13	NA	TRBV6-6	TRBJ2-1	NA	TGTGCCAGCGGCCAGTTTTCCTACAATGAGCAGTTCTTC	CASGQFSYNEQFF
13	TRBD1	TRBV12-3/TRBV12-4	TRBJ1-6	NA	TGTGCCAGCAGTTCCGGGACAGGGTCTCCCCTCCACTTT	CASSSGTGSPLHF
17	TRBD2	TRBV4-1	TRBJ2-7	NA	TGCGCCAGCAGCCAAGTTCTAGCGGGAGTAAGGGACTACGAGCAGTACTTC	CASSQVLAGVRDYEQYF
15	NA	TRBV28	TRBJ1-6	NA	TGTGCCAGCAGTTTATCCCTTAGCCTTAATTCACCCCTCCACTTT	CASSLSLSLNSPLHF
14	NA	TRBV2	TRBJ1-1	NA	TGTGCCAGCATCAAATCGGGGTTGAACACTGAAGCTTTCTTT	CASIKSGLNTEAFF
15	TRBD1	TRBV28	TRBJ2-7	once	TGTGCCAGCAGTTCAACGTGGACAGGAGCCTACGAGCAGTACTTC	CASSSTWTGAYEQYF
11	NA	TRBV30	TRBJ1-1	NA	TGTGCCTGGACATTCGGCACTGAAGCTTTCTTT	CAWTFGTEAFF
15	NA	TRBV10-3	TRBJ2-7	NA	TGTGCCATCAGGGTTGGGATAGAGGGGGCCTACGAGCAGTACTTC	CAIRVGIEGAYEQYF
18	TRBD2	TRBV7-8	TRBJ2-5	NA	TGTGCCAGCAGCTTAGTAGGTCGTCGGGAGGGCCTTGGGGAGACCCAGTACTTC	CASSLVGRREGLGETQYF
12	NA	TRBV18	TRBJ1-1	once	TGTGCCAGCTCACCGACGGGGACTGAAGCTTTCTTT	CASSPTGTEAFF
18	TRBD2	TRBV2	TRBJ2-7	NA	TGTGCCAGCACCTACGTGGCTAGCGGGAGGCCTCGCTCCTACGAGCAGTACTTC	CASTYVASGRPRSYEQYF